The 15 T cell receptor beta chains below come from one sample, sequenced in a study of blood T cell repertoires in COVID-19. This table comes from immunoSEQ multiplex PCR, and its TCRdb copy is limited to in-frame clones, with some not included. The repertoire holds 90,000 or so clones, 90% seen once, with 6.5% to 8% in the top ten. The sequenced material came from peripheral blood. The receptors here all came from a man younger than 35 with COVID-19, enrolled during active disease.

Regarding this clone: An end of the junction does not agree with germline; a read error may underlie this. This CDR3 is CASSTAGGGEGKLLF. DNA for the CDR3: TGTGCCAGCAGCACGGCCGGGGGGGGCGAGGGAAAACTGCTTTTT. The V gene is TRBV6-6, the J gene TRBJ1-4; perhaps TRBD1 as D (6 bases). Germline CDR1 is MNHNY and CDR2 is SVGAGI (reference sequence). This CDR3 has 15 amino acids.

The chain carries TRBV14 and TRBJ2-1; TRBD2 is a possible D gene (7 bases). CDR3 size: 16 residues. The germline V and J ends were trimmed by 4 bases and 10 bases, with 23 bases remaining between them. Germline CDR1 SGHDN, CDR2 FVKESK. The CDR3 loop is CASSRPRGRGAREQFF. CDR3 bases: TGTGCCAGCAGCCGGCCTAGGGGTCGGGGGGCACGGGAGCAGTTCTTC.

The CDR3 is CASSRGQGALGYTF. DNA for the CDR3: TGTGCCAGCAGCCGTGGACAGGGGGCATTGGGCTACACCTTC. The chain has TRBV9 and TRBJ1-2; 11 positions match TRBD1. Germline V gene data show CDR1 as SGDLS and CDR2 as YYNGEE. With V trimmed by 4 bases and J by 8 bases, 7 bases remained unmatched. CDR3 length: 14 amino acids.

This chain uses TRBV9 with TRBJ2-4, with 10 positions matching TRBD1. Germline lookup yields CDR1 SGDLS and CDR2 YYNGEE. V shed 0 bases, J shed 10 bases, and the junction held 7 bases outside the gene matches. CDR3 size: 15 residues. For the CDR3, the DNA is TGTGCCAGCAGCGTAGAGGGAGGGACAGGGGTGATTCAGTACTTC. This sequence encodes CASSVEGGTGVIQYF.

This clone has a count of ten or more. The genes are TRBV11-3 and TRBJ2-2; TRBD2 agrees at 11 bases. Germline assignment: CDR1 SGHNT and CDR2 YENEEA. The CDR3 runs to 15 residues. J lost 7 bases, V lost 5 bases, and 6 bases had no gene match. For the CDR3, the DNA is TGTGCCAGCAGCCCAGGGACTAGCGGAGGCGGGGAGCTGTTTTTT. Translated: CASSPGTSGGGELFF.

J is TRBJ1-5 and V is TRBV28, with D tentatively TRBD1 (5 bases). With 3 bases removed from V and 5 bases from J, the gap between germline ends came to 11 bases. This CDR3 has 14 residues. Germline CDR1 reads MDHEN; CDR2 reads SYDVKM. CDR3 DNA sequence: TGTGCCAGCAGTTTCAACTCAGGGCATCAGCCCCAGCATTTT. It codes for CASSFNSGHQPQHF. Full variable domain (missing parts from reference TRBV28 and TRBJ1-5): DVKVTQSSRYLVKRTGEKVFLECVQDMDHENMFWYRQDPGLGLRLIYFSYDVKMKEKGDIPEGYSVSREKKERFSLILESASTNQTSMYLCASSFNSGHQPQHFGDGTRLSIL.

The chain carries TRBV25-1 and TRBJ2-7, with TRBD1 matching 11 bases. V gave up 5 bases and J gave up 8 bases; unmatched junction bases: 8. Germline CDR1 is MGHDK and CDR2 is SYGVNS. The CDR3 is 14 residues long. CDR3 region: CASSRPGTGGKQYF. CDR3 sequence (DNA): TGTGCCAGCAGTCGTCCCGGGACAGGGGGGAAGCAGTACTTC.

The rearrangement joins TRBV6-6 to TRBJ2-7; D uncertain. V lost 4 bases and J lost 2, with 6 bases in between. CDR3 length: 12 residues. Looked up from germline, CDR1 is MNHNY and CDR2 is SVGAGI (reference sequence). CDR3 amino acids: CASSSQAYEQYF. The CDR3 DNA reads TGTGCCAGCAGTTCCCAGGCCTACGAGCAGTACTTC.

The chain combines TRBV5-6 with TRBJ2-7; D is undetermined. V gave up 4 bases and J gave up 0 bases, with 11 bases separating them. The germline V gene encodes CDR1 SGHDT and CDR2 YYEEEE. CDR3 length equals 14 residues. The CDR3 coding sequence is TGTGCCAGCAGCCACCCGTCTAGCTCCTACGAGCAGTACTTC. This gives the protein CASSHPSSSYEQYF. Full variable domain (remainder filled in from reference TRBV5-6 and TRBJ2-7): DAGVTQSPTHLIKTRGQQVTLRCSPKSGHDTVSWYQQALGQGPQFIFQYYEEEERQRGNFPDRFSGHQFPNYSSELNVNALLLGDSALYLCASSHPSSSYEQYFGPGTRLTVT.

The CDR3 here is CASSFGTNYGYTF. Written as DNA, the CDR3 is TGTGCCAGCAGTTTCGGGACTAACTATGGCTACACCTTC. The chain has TRBV27 and TRBJ1-2; D ambiguous. The germline V gene encodes CDR1 MNHEY and CDR2 SMNVEV (reference sequence). V shed 3 bases and J shed 0 bases, with 5 bases lying between them. This CDR3 is 13 amino acids long.

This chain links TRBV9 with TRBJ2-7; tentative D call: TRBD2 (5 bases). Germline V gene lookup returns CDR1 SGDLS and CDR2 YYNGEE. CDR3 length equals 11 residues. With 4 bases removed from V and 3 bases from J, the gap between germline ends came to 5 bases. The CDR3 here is CASSRDYEQYF. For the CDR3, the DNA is TGTGCCAGCAGCCGGGACTACGAGCAGTACTTC.

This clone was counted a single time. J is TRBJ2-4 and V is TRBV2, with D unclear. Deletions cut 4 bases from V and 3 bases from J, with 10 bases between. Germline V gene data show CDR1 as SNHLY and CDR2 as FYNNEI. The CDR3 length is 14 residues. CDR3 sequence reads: CASSGSYFKNIQYF. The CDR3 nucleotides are TGTGCCAGCAGTGGGTCTTACTTCAAAAACATTCAGTACTTC. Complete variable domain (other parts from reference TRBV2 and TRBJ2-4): EPEVTQTPSHQVTQMGQEVILRCVPISNHLYFYWYRQILGQKVEFLVSFYNNEISEKSEIFDDQFSVERPDGSNFTLKIRSTKLEDSAMYFCASSGSYFKNIQYFGAGTRLSVL.

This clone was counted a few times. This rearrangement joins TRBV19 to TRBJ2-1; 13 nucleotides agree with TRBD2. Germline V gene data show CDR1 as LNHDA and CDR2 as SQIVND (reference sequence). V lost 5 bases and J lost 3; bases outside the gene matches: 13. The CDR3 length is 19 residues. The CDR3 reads CASSRSPGTSGAHYNEQFF. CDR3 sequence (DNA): TGTGCCAGTAGTCGAAGTCCCGGGACTAGCGGGGCTCACTACAATGAGCAGTTCTTC. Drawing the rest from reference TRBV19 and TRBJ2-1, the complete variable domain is DGGITQSPKYLFRKEGQNVTLSCEQNLNHDAMYWYRQDPGQGLRLIYYSQIVNDFQKGDIAEGYSVSREKKESFPLTVTSAQKNPTAFYLCASSRSPGTSGAHYNEQFFGPGTRLTVL.

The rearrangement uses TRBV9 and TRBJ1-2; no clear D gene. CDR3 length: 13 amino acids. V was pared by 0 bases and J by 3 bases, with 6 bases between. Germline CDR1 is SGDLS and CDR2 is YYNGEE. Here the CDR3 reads CASSVGAYYGYTF. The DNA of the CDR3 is TGTGCCAGCAGCGTAGGGGCTTACTATGGCTACACCTTC.

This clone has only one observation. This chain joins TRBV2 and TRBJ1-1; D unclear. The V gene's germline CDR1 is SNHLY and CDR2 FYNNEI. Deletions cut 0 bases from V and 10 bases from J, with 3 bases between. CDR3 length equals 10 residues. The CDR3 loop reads CASSEARAFF. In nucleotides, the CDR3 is TGTGCCAGCAGTGAAGCCCGAGCTTTCTTT.